The present entry profiles one T cell receptor beta chain with its context. What it binds is not known. CDR3 length: 15 residues. The ends were cut back, 6 bases at V and 4 bases at J, with 16 bases in the middle. Germline CDR1 LGHNT, CDR2 FRNRAP. Thymus tissue for the work was resected from patients undergoing corrective heart surgery. All donors were healthy Finnish infants who were undergoing corrective surgery to treat congenital heart defects. Assay used: immunoSEQ multiplex PCR; TCRdb lists only in-frame clones, some missing. The data show roughly 86,000 clones, just over 95% seen once. This entry belongs to a study of human thymus T cells. Study results and limitations: A high degree of thymic repertoire overlap among unrelated individuals was reported in related research. An apparent bias in V and J gene usage was seen in thymic and blood repertoires.

The chain joins TRBV12-5 to TRBJ2-1, with a weak D call TRBD2 (6 bases). Specimen: thymus tissue. The receptor comes from a boy younger than two with a congenital heart defect but otherwise immunologically healthy. The CDR3 DNA is TGTGCTAGTGGCCGGCTCGGGGGACGATACAATGAGCAGTTCTTC. Its translation is CASGRLGGRYNEQFF.